The next 23 T cell receptor beta chains were all read from a single sample in a study of PD-L1 blockade in urothelial cancer. Libraries were prepared by immunoSEQ multiplex PCR; TCRdb keeps only in-frame clonotypes and omits some of them. The sample has around 120,000 clones; approximately 85% are singletons. The material sequenced was PBMCs, taken around atezolizumab (anti-PD-L1) treatment. All receptors derive from a man aged 45-65 years with urothelial cancer.

The chain carries TRBV6-5 and TRBJ2-5, with D possibly matching TRBD1 (5 bases). The CDR3 is made up of 13 amino acids. V was pared by 4 bases and J by 7 bases, with 13 bases between. CDR1 MNHEY and CDR2 SVGAGI come from the germline V gene. CDR3 loop: CASSSTVLGTQYF. The CDR3 nucleotides read TGTGCCAGCAGTTCGACAGTACTTGGGACCCAGTACTTC.

The chain recombines TRBV19 with TRBJ1-2, with TRBD1 matching 10 bases. CDR3 size: 13 residues. CDR1 and CDR2 from the germline V gene are LNHDA and SQIVND (reference sequence). Trimming cost V 11 bases and J 7 bases; bases outside gene matches: 10. CDR3 DNA: TGTGCCGTTCCGGGACAGGGGCACGGTGGCTACACCTTC. Residues: CAVPGQGHGGYTF.

This clone was detected once. In DNA form, the CDR3 reads TGCAGTGCTAGTATTTCTGAAGCTTTCTTT. Amino acid sequence: CSASISEAFF. This chain uses TRBV20-1 with TRBJ1-1; D uncertain. CDR1 is DFQATT and CDR2 is SNEGSKA in the germline V gene (reference sequence). CDR3 length: 10 amino acids. Trimming removed 3 bases from V and 6 bases from J, with 5 bases in between.

The chain combines TRBV6-5 with TRBJ1-2; D might be TRBD1 (6 bases). V lost 4 bases and J lost 4, with 10 bases in between. The CDR3 has 13 amino acids. Germline CDR1 is MNHEY and CDR2 is SVGAGI. The CDR3 DNA follows: TGTGCCAGCAGTTGGGGGCGCGGCTATGGCTACACCTTC. Its protein is CASSWGRGYGYTF.

V usage is TRBV18 and J usage is TRBJ2-7; unclear D gene. The CDR3 runs 14 residues. The V end lost 2 bases, the J end lost 3 bases, and 11 bases lay between the germline ends. Germline V CDR1 and CDR2: KGHSH, LQKENI. CDR3 amino acids: CASSPSHSFYEQYF. Here the CDR3 DNA reads TGTGCCAGCTCACCATCGCACAGTTTCTACGAGCAGTACTTC.

The chain links TRBV5-4 to TRBJ1-2, with no clear D. Germline CDR1 and CDR2: SGHNT and YYREEE (reference sequence). With 6 bases removed from V and 8 bases from J, the gap between germline ends came to 14 bases. The CDR3 contains 12 residues. This CDR3 is CASTLGMGGYTF. The DNA for the CDR3 is TGTGCCAGCACCCTCGGGATGGGGGGCTACACCTTC.

The gene calls are TRBV7-3 and TRBJ2-1; 14 positions agree with TRBD2. V gave up 5 bases and J gave up 6 bases; unmatched junction bases: 3. Germline CDR1 is SGHTA and CDR2 is FQGTGA. The CDR3 contains 15 residues. CDR3 sequence: CASSRGLAGANEQFF. In DNA, the CDR3 is TGTGCCAGCAGCAGGGGACTAGCGGGGGCCAATGAGCAGTTCTTC.

The rearrangement joins TRBV30 to TRBJ2-5; D not certain. The CDR3 runs 12 residues. The V end was cut by 3 bases, the J end by 5 bases, with 10 bases between. Looked up from germline, CDR1 is GTSNPN and CDR2 is SVGIG (reference sequence). The CDR3 DNA sequence: TGTGCCTGGAGCCCGGTAAAGGAGACCCAGTACTTC. Its translation is CAWSPVKETQYF.

The chain joins TRBV4-2 to TRBJ2-1, with TRBD2 matching over 7 bases. Per germline, CDR1 LGHNA and CDR2 YNFKEQ. The CDR3 loop spans 12 amino acids. With 5 bases clipped from V and 9 bases from J, the junction kept 4 bases outside the gene matches. As DNA, the CDR3 is TGTGCCAGCAGCTTACTAGCGATTGAGCAGTTCTTC. Translation: CASSLLAIEQFF.

This clone has only a few counts. The CDR3 DNA reads TGTGCCAGCTCAAATGAAAAACTGTTTTTT. Translation gives CASSNEKLFF. The rearrangement joins TRBV28 to TRBJ1-4; D remains ambiguous. Germline V CDR1 and CDR2: MDHEN, SYDVKM. There are 10 residues in the CDR3. V lost 8 bases and J lost 5, with 3 bases in between.

The chain combines TRBV5-1 with TRBJ2-3; 12 positions agree with TRBD2. The CDR3 consists of 16 residues. The germline gives CDR1 SGHRS, CDR2 YFSETQ. The J segment lost 0 bases and the V segment lost 2 bases, leaving 1 base of the junction unmatched. The CDR3 bases are TGCGCCAGCAGCTTCGGACTAGCGGGAAGCACAGATACGCAGTATTTT. It codes for CASSFGLAGSTDTQYF.

The chain uses TRBV7-9 and TRBJ2-1; 11 positions match TRBD2. CDR3 length: 18 amino acids. CDR1 and CDR2 (germline): SEHNR, FQNEAQ (reference sequence). The junction had 9 bases not matched to a gene; V was cut back by 5 bases and J by 0 bases. The CDR3 bases are TGTGCCAGCAGCCCTCCCGTCACTAGCGGGAGCTCCTACAATGAGCAGTTCTTC. This translates into CASSPPVTSGSSYNEQFF. The full variable domain, its missing parts supplied by reference TRBV7-9 and TRBJ2-1, is DTGVSQNPRHKITKRGQNVTFRCDPISEHNRLYWYRQTLGQGPEFLTYFQNEAQLEKSRLLSDRFSAERPKGSFSTLEIQRTEQGDSAMYLCASSPPVTSGSSYNEQFFGPGTRLTVL.

This clone was observed a handful of times. This chain connects TRBV10-3 to TRBJ1-1; tentatively, D is TRBD1 (5 bases). This CDR3 is 12 amino acids long. Germline lookup yields CDR1 ENHRY and CDR2 SYGVKD. With 8 bases removed from V and 9 bases from J, the gap between germline ends came to 16 bases. The CDR3: CAIQGGTSKAFF. The CDR3 DNA reads as TGTGCCATCCAGGGCGGGACGTCGAAAGCTTTCTTT.

This clone was observed a few times. V gene TRBV27 combines with J gene TRBJ2-7; 8 positions match TRBD1. The CDR3 extends over 13 amino acids. The V and J ends lost 6 bases and 6 bases, in that order; junction bases with no gene match: 7. Germline assignment: CDR1 MNHEY and CDR2 SMNVEV (reference sequence). The CDR3 DNA follows: TGTGCCAGCAGCCTACTTACAGGGGGCGAGCAGTACTTC. Amino acid sequence: CASSLLTGGEQYF.

This clone was recorded once. The chain couples TRBV2 to TRBJ1-5; 7 bases fit TRBD1. Looked up from germline, CDR1 is SNHLY and CDR2 is FYNNEI. This CDR3 is 14 amino acids long. Germline trimming cut 6 bases from V and 3 bases from J; bases unmatched to any gene: 5. CDR3 nucleotides: TGTGCCAGCAGCACCGGGACAGCCAATCAGCCCCAGCATTTT. Translation: CASSTGTANQPQHF.

This chain uses TRBV7-6 with TRBJ2-3; a possible D gene is TRBD2 (5 bases). CDR3 length equals 14 residues. CDR1 is SGHVS, CDR2 FNYEAQ, per germline. The V and J ends lost 4 bases and 1 base respectively, with 9 bases between them. The CDR3 DNA reads TGTGCCAGCAGCTGGAATAGCGGCACAGATACGCAGTATTTT. Amino acids: CASSWNSGTDTQYF.

This sequence joins TRBV19 and TRBJ1-1; no firm D call. The CDR3 length is 14 residues. Trimming stripped 3 bases from V and 3 bases from J, with 11 bases between. Germline CDR1 LNHDA, CDR2 SQIVND (reference sequence). CDR3 region: CASSIPGGDTEAFF. Written as DNA, the CDR3 is TGTGCCAGTAGTATCCCGGGAGGAGACACTGAAGCTTTCTTT.

The chain carries TRBV18 and TRBJ1-1; D may be TRBD1 (6 bases). The CDR3 is 14 amino acids. Germline CDR1 and CDR2: KGHSH and LQKENI. The ends were cut back, 0 bases at V and 11 bases at J, with 16 bases in the middle. CDR3 in amino acids: CASSPPMGDKEAFF. CDR3 bases: TGTGCCAGCTCACCACCGATGGGGGACAAGGAGGCTTTCTTT. The full variable domain, rest sourced from reference TRBV18 and TRBJ1-1, is NAGVMQNPRHLVRRRGQEARLRCSPMKGHSHVYWYRQLPEEGLKFMVYLQKENIIDESGMPKERFSAEFPKEGPSILRIQQVVRGDSAAYFCASSPPMGDKEAFFGQGTRLTVV.

The chain has TRBV4-1 and TRBJ1-5; tentative D call: TRBD1 (5 bases). Deletions cut 0 bases from V and 6 bases from J, with 12 bases between. Germline values: CDR1 MGHRA, CDR2 YSYEKL. The CDR3 is made up of 15 amino acids. In DNA form, the CDR3 reads TGCGCCAGCAGCCAAGAGGCAGGGTTCGTTCAGCCCCAGCATTTT. Translating gives CASSQEAGFVQPQHF.

This clone has just a few counts. The chain is built from TRBV2 and TRBJ2-7; weak D call: TRBD1 (6 bases). Deletions cut 8 bases from V and 6 bases from J, with 11 bases between. The CDR3 is 11 residues long. Per the germline V gene, CDR1 is SNHLY and CDR2 is FYNNEI. This CDR3 is CASVWGREQYF. The CDR3 nucleotides read TGTGCCAGCGTCTGGGGGCGCGAGCAGTACTTC. The whole variable domain, remainder taken from reference TRBV2 and TRBJ2-7, is EPEVTQTPSHQVTQMGQEVILRCVPISNHLYFYWYRQILGQKVEFLVSFYNNEISEKSEIFDDQFSVERPDGSNFTLKIRSTKLEDSAMYFCASVWGREQYFGPGTRLTVT.

This chain links TRBV28 with TRBJ2-3; 12 bases fit TRBD2. Germline V gene lookup returns CDR1 MDHEN and CDR2 SYDVKM. There are 16 residues in the CDR3. V trimming: 4 bases; J trimming: 1 base; junction bases outside the gene matches: 3. The CDR3 nucleotides read TGTGCCAGCAGTTCCCGACTAGCGGGGGGCACAGATACGCAGTATTTT. Translating it yields CASSSRLAGGTDTQYF. The full variable domain, its missing parts supplied by reference TRBV28 and TRBJ2-3, is DVKVTQSSRYLVKRTGEKVFLECVQDMDHENMFWYRQDPGLGLRLIYFSYDVKMKEKGDIPEGYSVSREKKERFSLILESASTNQTSMYLCASSSRLAGGTDTQYFGPGTRLTVL.

This sequence joins TRBV4-2 and TRBJ1-4, with 7 bases matching TRBD1. CDR1 and CDR2 from the germline V gene are LGHNA and YNFKEQ. V lost 0 bases to trimming and J lost 10 bases; unmatched junction nucleotides: 8. The CDR3 is made up of 15 amino acids. The CDR3 nucleotides read TGTGCCAGCAGCCAAGATGCAGGGGGACTGGGAAAACTGTTTTTT. Amino acid sequence: CASSQDAGGLGKLFF.

The chain has TRBV9 and TRBJ1-2; TRBD1 might be the D (6 bases). The CDR3 is made up of 17 amino acids. The V end lost 3 bases, the J end lost 1 base, and 19 bases lay between the germline ends. CDR1 and CDR2 (germline): SGDLS, YYNGEE. The CDR3 spells CASSGAGTPPFNYGYTF. CDR3 in DNA: TGTGCCAGCAGCGGGGCCGGGACACCGCCCTTTAACTATGGCTACACCTTC.